This entry is about one T cell receptor beta chain. Its antigen is unknown. The data originate from a study of cytomegalovirus exposure and HLA in healthy donors. The study, taken as a whole, reports: CMV antigen specificity was confirmed in vitro for a few CMV-associated chains.

Produced via immunoSEQ multiplex PCR; TCRdb's table is partial and in-frame only. The sample has a few hundred thousand clones, 80% to 85% seen once. Sample: PBMCs. The source is a woman in her twenties or thirties in good health and CMV-seropositive.

The CDR3 sequence: CASSAHVYRDRVNGYTF. The CDR3 region has the DNA TGTGCCAGCAGCGCGCACGTATACCGGGACAGGGTTAATGGCTACACCTTC. The rearrangement joins TRBV9 to TRBJ1-2; 9 bases match TRBD1. Germline V gene lookup returns CDR1 SGDLS and CDR2 YYNGEE. The V and J ends lost 3 bases and 6 bases, in that order; junction bases with no gene match: 15. The CDR3 has 17 residues.